The clone carrying this T cell receptor (beta chain) was found many times. Its antigen is currently unknown. TCRdb passed the 5' RACE reads through MiXCR, listing each CDR3 protein once. The sample has 100,000 to 150,000 distinct CDR3 sequences; 12% to 15% are singletons. CDR3 length equals 14 residues. The germline gives CDR1 SEHNR, CDR2 FQNEAQ (reference sequence). V was pared by 5 bases and J by 5 bases, with 13 bases between. This specimen belongs to a study of CD8 T cells in ankylosing spondylitis. Whole-study results and caveats: There was reportedly significant enrichment of clones that were disease-linked in matched ankylosing spondylitis synovial fluid. Some motif variants had been reported before (in reactive arthritis synovial fluid and blood).

Material for sequencing was blood, either unsorted or a sorted T cell fraction (not recorded which). V is TRBV7-9 and J is TRBJ2-1; possibly TRBD2 for D (6 bases). This TCR derives from a female donor with ankylosing spondylitis or in good health (not recorded which). CDR3 sequence: CASSTGTANNEQFF. The CDR3 DNA is TGTGCCAGCAGCACTGGGACTGCTAACAATGAGCAGTTCTTC. Full variable domain (rest looked up from reference TRBV7-9 and TRBJ2-1): DTGVSQNPRHKITKRGQNVTFRCDPISEHNRLYWYRQTLGQGPEFLTYFQNEAQLEKSRLLSDRFSAERPKGSFSTLEIQRTEQGDSAMYLCASSTGTANNEQFFGPGTRLTVL.